This T cell receptor (beta chain) was captured in a study of blood T cells in healthy people across ages (dated by TCRdb to between 2014 and 2017). Background for the entire study: Template switching captured roughly one uniquely barcoded TCR beta cDNA molecule per two T cells in model experiments. To avoid experimental bias, donors of different ages were distributed randomly across sequencing lanes. Using the same blood draw, the study looked at two additional independent replicas of 1 million unique cDNA reads for two donors, one aged 18 to 29 and the other aged 80 or older. Age-related changes in TCR beta repertoire diversity were measured in the study by deep sequencing normalized with unique cDNA molecular identifiers. Four age groups were formed from the donors: young (average approximately 15 years), middle-aged (around 39), aged (about 68) and long-lived (roughly 81). Study-level results and caveats: The percentage of naive T cells measured by flow cytometry correlated strongly with observed TCR beta diversity. The CMV infection status of donors was not known, potentially confounding age-related changes in expanded clonotypes. Because profiling used bulk unsorted PBMCs, naive and antigen-experienced compartments could not be compared conclusively. Compared with the aged group, more naive CD4+ T cells, fewer expanded clones and increased TCR diversity were shown by the long-lived group, suggesting age selection. Estimates of total diversity based on one million sequenced T cells were considered lower bounds and underestimates. Observed TCR beta diversity per million T cells fell roughly linearly with age, and a significant reduction was already apparent by age roughly 40.

Worth noting for this clonotype: Its cognate antigen has yet to be identified. No base quality information exists; no much larger clone differs at one position.

Receptor amplification or capture employed 5' RACE. Sequenced on an Illumina HiSeq 2500. A second PCR of roughly 7 to 12 cycles was performed with a sample-barcoded 5' primer and a J-beta primer mix. A unique molecular identifier was introduced onto each TCR beta cDNA molecule by a template-switch 5' adaptor carrying 12 random nucleotides. Each sample yielded at least 2.5 million CDR3-containing paired-end reads. All of the RNA was converted into first-strand cDNA using the Mint cDNA synthesis kit, with a TRBC-specific oligonucleotide serving as the primer. All cDNA was treated with uracil-DNA glycosylase and then went through a first 18-cycle PCR with the universal primers M1SS and BC2_uni_R. As for the authors' bioinformatics: Normalization of each sample was performed by random selection of 1 million high-quality reads, each carrying a distinct molecular identifier. Instead of being binned into consensus sequences, reads with shared molecular identifiers were discarded. CDR3 identification, clonotype clustering and error correction used MiTCR with a Q25 quality threshold and the strictest error-elimination algorithm. A nonparametric unseen species model with Euler transformation was used to estimate lower-bound total TCR beta diversity. Using fastp at Q25 and MiXCR, TCRdb reprocessed the public reads and kept productive beta chains. Entries are consolidated by CDR3 protein sequence, retaining the most common genes and DNA. It is TCRdb's table, rather than the study itself, that gives the V and J calls and clone size. For this sample the table gives 1.5 million or so distinct CDR3 sequences, of which about 40% were detected only once. Together, the top ten hold 7.9% of the sample.

From a lookup of the germline V gene, CDR1 and CDR2 are ENHRY and SYGVKD. From cysteine to phenylalanine, the CDR3 is 14 amino acids long. The only DNA kept is the CDR3, 42 bases in frame from the first base. The V end gives up 6 bases and the J end 2 bases, leaving 5 bases in the junction not matched to a gene. The donors were roughly 38 Caucasian individuals from Russia, aged roughly 6 to 90 years, who were systemically healthy. Each donor gave approximately 9.4 milliliters of peripheral blood, drawn into EDTA-treated Vacutainer tubes. Ficoll-Paque density-gradient centrifugation was used to isolate PBMCs, with at least 6 million per sample. Total RNA was extracted from PBMCs with Trizol reagent, with at least 6 micrograms obtained per sample. For every donor, flow cytometry on a PBMC aliquot measured the percentage of naive CD45RAhigh/CD27high T cells.

The V and J segments used are TRBV10-3 and TRBJ2-3; 7 of the junction bases match TRBD2. The sequenced sample was blood. The sequence came from a woman between 18 and 30 years old in good health. The DNA is TGTGCCATCAGCTCCGGGACTACCACAGATACGCAGTATTTT. It encodes CAISSGTTTDTQYF.